Below, 7 T cell receptor beta chains from the same sample are listed, as sequenced in a study of T cell clonality in common variable immunodeficiency. TCRdb's table, derived via immunoSEQ multiplex PCR, lists solely in-frame clones and lacks some. The profile covers roughly 70,000 clones, none occurring a single time. Specimen: peripheral blood mononuclear cells. The origin of the receptors is a person aged 18 to 70 in good health.

The table lists this clone with many counts. The read ends 3 residues early relative to the CDR3; the germline J gene fills the gap. The rearrangement links TRBV5-1 to TRBJ2-3; no firm D call. Trimming pared 0 bases from V and 6 bases from J, leaving 5 bases between. CDR1 is SGHRS and CDR2 is YFSETQ in the germline V gene. The CDR3 covers 12 residues. The CDR3 reads CASSLDGDTQYF. The sequenced CDR3 bases are TGCGCCAGCAGCTTGGACGGGGATACG.

Notes on this clone: With the read ending 3 residues before the CDR3 end, the germline J gene is used to fill in that end. The genes are TRBV7-6 and TRBJ1-2, with D perhaps TRBD1 (6 bases). CDR1 SGHVS and CDR2 FNYEAQ come from the germline V gene. The length of the CDR3 is 15 residues. The CDR3 spells CASSLADRSSYDYTF. Partial CDR3 DNA: TGTGCCAGCAGCTTAGCTGACAGGAGCTCCTACGAC.

There are many counts of this clone. The read gets to within 3 residues of the CDR3 end, and the germline J gene fills in the rest. V and J are TRBV6-1 and TRBJ1-4, with 7 bases matching TRBD1. The CDR3 runs 16 residues. Germline CDR1 is MNHNS and CDR2 is SASEGT. The J segment lost 10 bases and the V segment lost 4 bases, leaving 15 bases of the junction unmatched. This chain's CDR3 is CASSAQSGTVRGKLFF. The covered CDR3 bases are TGTGCCAGCAGTGCACAATCCGGGACAGTCAGGGGAAAA.

This clone has ten or more counts. The read ends 3 residues shy of where the CDR3 ends; the end is completed using the germline J gene. The chain uses TRBV12-3 or TRBV12-4 and TRBJ2-3; 7 bases are a match to TRBD2. CDR3 size: 18 residues. Trimming took 7 bases from V and 1 from J; bases not matched to a gene: 17. Incomplete CDR3 DNA: TGTGCCAGCACCCACCCTCTAGCGGAACTATCTGGCACAGATACG. It translates to CASTHPLAELSGTDT. The full CDR3 is CASTHPLAELSGTDTQYF.

The table lists this clone with a few counts. Sequencing ends 3 residues short of the CDR3 end; the germline J gene provides the rest. V is TRBV2 and J is TRBJ2-5; D is undetermined. There are 11 residues in the CDR3. V lost 10 bases to trimming and J lost 0 bases, with 6 bases between them. Germline CDR1 SNHLY, CDR2 FYNNEI. Partial CDR3 DNA: TGTGCCACCCGGTACCAAGAGACC. Translation: CATRYQET. The whole CDR3 protein is CATRYQETQYF.

This clone showed up many times. From the germline J gene comes the end of the CDR3, since the read stops 3 residues before it. The V and J genes are TRBV2 and TRBJ2-7, with D possibly TRBD2 on 7 matching bases. Germline CDR1 is SNHLY and CDR2 is FYNNEI. V gave up 4 bases and J gave up 3 bases, with 16 bases separating them. This CDR3 spans 15 amino acids. The CDR3 region is CASSVSGGLVYEQYF. The sequenced CDR3 bases are TGTGCCAGCAGTGTATCGGGGGGCCTTGTCTACGAG.

This clone was observed many times. The read ends 3 residues shy of where the CDR3 ends; the end is completed using the germline J gene. The V call is TRBV4-2, the J call TRBJ2-5, with 12 bases aligning to TRBD1. J lost 5 bases, V lost 3 bases, and 7 bases had no gene match. Germline V lookup: CDR1 LGHNA, CDR2 YNFKEQ. There are 16 residues in the CDR3. Here the CDR3 reads CASSQGTGGVWETQYF. CDR3 bases read: TGTGCCAGCAGCCAGGGGACAGGGGGCGTTTGGGAGACC.